This TCR beta chain was captured by sequencing in a study of blood T cell repertoires in COVID-19. Whole-study context: The analysed material was cDNA or gDNA that came from T cells, B-cell-depleted T cells, or PBMCs.

In the source study's methods: Amplification from reference gene primers served as the basis for estimated nucleated cell counts. Assay: immunoSEQ multiplex PCR; the TCRdb copy retains only in-frame clones and omits some. That table supplies the V and J calls and clone size; D and trimming were determined from the DNA. The sample includes 190,000 or so clones, 85% to 90% seen only once; the top ten take roughly 0.6%. The junction had 8 bases not matched to a gene; V was cut back by 5 bases and J by 7 bases. This CDR3 has 15 residues. Germline V gene sequence: CDR1 SGDLS, CDR2 YYNGEE. This clone showed up just once.

The source of this sequence is a man between 45 and 60 years old with acute or convalescent COVID-19. The chain uses TRBV9 and TRBJ2-1, with 11 bases matching TRBD2. Sequencing was performed on peripheral blood. CDR3 residues: CASSLAGGRGNEQFF. DNA for the CDR3: TGTGCCAGCAGTTTAGCGGGGGGGCGAGGTAATGAGCAGTTCTTC.